A few counts support the clone carrying this T cell receptor beta chain. These data belong to a study of blood T cell repertoires in COVID-19. CDR1 ENHRY and CDR2 SYGVKD come from the germline V gene. V lost 10 bases to trimming and J lost 4 bases, with 16 bases between them. There are 13 residues in the CDR3. Here immunoSEQ multiplex PCR was the method, and the copy in TCRdb shows in-frame clones only, minus some. This sample has approximately 220,000 clones, with about 87% found just once. The V call is TRBV10-3, the J call TRBJ1-1; maybe TRBD1 (6 bases). The sequence was obtained from a young man who had recovered from COVID-19. The sequenced sample consisted of PBMCs or T cells enriched from blood (not recorded which). This CDR3 reads CASAQGLGTEAFF. CDR3 in DNA: TGTGCCAGCGCACAGGGTCTCGGCACTGAAGCTTTCTTT.